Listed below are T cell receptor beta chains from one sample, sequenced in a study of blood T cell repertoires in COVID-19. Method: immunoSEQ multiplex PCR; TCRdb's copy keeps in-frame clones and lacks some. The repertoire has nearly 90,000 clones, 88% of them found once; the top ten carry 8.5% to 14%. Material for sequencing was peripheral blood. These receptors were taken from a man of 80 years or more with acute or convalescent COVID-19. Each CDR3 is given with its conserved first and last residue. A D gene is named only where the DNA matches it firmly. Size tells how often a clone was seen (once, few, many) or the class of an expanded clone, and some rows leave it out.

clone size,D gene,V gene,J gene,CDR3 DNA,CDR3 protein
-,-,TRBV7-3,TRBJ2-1,TGTGCCAGCAGCTTGACTAGTACCAATGAGCAGTTCTTC,CASSLTSTNEQFF
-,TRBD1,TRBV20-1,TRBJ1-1,TGCAGTGCTAAAGAGACAGGGATCACTTTCTTT,CSAKETGITFF
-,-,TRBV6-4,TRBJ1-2,TGTGCCAGCAGTGATGGGCTTGGCTATGGCTACACCTTC,CASSDGLGYGYTF
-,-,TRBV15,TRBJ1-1,TGTGCCACCAGCAGAGCTTCTCTGAACACTGAAGCTTTCTTT,CATSRASLNTEAFF
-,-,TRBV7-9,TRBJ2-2,TGTGCCAGCCGTGGGGAGAGTCGCACCGGGGAGCTGTTTTTT,CASRGESRTGELFF
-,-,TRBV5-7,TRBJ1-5,TGTGCCAGCAGCTTGGCCGGGGTCGATAGTCAGCCCCAGCATTTT,CASSLAGVDSQPQHF
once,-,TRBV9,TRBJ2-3,TGTGCCAGCAGCCCGGGGTTAGGGTCAGATACGCAGTATTTT,CASSPGLGSDTQYF
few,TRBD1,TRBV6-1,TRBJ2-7,TGTGCCAGCAGTGAATCCGGGACAGGGGCCTACGAGCAGTACTTC,CASSESGTGAYEQYF
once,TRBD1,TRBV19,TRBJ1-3,TGTGCCAGTAGTATAGAGGGACAGCGACTCTCTGGAAACACCATATATTTT,CASSIEGQRLSGNTIYF
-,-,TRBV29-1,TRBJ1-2,TGCAGCGTTGAAGAGGACACCGGCACCTTC,CSVEEDTGTF
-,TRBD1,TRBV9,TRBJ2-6,TGTGCCAGCAGCGCCCCCGGGACAGGGCTTCTCTCTGGGGCCAACGTCCTGACTTTC,CASSAPGTGLLSGANVLTF
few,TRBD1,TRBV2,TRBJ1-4,TGTGCCAGCAGTCGAGACGGGACAGGGGGCGAAAAACTGTTTTTT,CASSRDGTGGEKLFF
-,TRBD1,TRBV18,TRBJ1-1,TGTGCCAGCTCACCACTTGGACAGGGTACGAACACTGAAGCTTTCTTT,CASSPLGQGTNTEAFF
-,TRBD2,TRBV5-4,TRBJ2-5,TGTGCCAGCAGCTGGAAAGGGACTAGCGGGATGGAGACCCAGTACTTC,CASSWKGTSGMETQYF
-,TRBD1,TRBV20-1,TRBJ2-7,TGCAGTGGGGGACAGGCCTACGAGCAGTACTTC,CSGGQAYEQYF
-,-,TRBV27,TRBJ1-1,TGTGCCAGCAGTCCGCGGACAAGCTGGAACGCTGAAGCTTTCTTT,CASSPRTSWNAEAFF
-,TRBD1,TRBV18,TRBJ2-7,TGTGCCAGCTCATCCGGACAGGGGGCGTTTTTCGAGCAGTACTTC,CASSSGQGAFFEQYF
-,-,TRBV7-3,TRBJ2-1,TGTGCCAGCAGCTTATCGGTCCAGGGGAATAATGAGCAGTTCTTC,CASSLSVQGNNEQFF
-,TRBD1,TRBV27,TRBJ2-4,TGTGCCAGCTCCCAGGACAGGGCCGGGCTAGCCAAAAACATTCAGTACTTC,CASSQDRAGLAKNIQYF
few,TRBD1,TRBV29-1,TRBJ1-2,TGCAGCGTTGAGGGGACAGGAGGTGACTATGGCTACACCTTC,CSVEGTGGDYGYTF
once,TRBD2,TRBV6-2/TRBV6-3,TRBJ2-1,TGTGCCAGCAGTCCCCGGAGAAGACTAGCGGGGGATCTTGAGCAGTTCTTC,CASSPRRRLAGDLEQFF
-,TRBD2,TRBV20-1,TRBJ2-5,TGCCGGGGGAGGGAGGGAGAGACCCAGTACTTC,CRGREGETQYF
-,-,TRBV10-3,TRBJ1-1,TGTGCCATCAGTGGGGGTGGGGGAGGAGACACTGAAGCTTTCTTT,CAISGGGGGDTEAFF
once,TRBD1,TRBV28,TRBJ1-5,TGTGCCAGCAGTAGTCGACAGGGGAGCAATCAGCCCCAGCATTTT,CASSSRQGSNQPQHF
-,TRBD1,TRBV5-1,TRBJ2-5,TGCGCCAGCAGCCAGCAACAGGGGGGAAAAGAGACCCAGTACTTC,CASSQQQGGKETQYF
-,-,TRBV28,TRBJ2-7,TGTGCCAGCAGTCCTGGGGGGAGGATCTACGAGCAGTACTTC,CASSPGGRIYEQYF
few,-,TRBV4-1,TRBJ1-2,TGCGCCAGCAGCCAAGGCGGGGGCGCGCTCTATGGCTACACCTTC,CASSQGGGALYGYTF
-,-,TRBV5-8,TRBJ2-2,TGTGCCAGCAGCATGGTAGGGGAGCTGTTTTTT,CASSMVGELFF
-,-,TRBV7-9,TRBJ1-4,TGTGCCAGCAGCTCGCAACGGGCCACAGGGATTGCAACTAATGAAAAACTGTTTTTT,CASSSQRATGIATNEKLFF
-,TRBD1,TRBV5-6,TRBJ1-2,TGTGCCAGCAGCTTGGCTTACAGGGGAAATAACTATGGCTACACCTTC,CASSLAYRGNNYGYTF
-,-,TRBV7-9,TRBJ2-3,TGTGCCAGCAGGGTAACTAGCACAGATACGCAGTATTTT,CASRVTSTDTQYF
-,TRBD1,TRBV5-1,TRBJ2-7,TGCGCCAGCAGCTTCGCGACAGGGGGCTCGTGGGTTTACGAGCAGTACTTC,CASSFATGGSWVYEQYF
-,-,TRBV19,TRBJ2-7,TGTGCCAGTAGTATGAAGGGGGGGGGCCTGTACGAGCAGTACTTC,CASSMKGGGLYEQYF
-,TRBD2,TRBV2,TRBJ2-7,TGTGCCAGTAAGACTAGCGGGGGCCTAACCTACGAGCAGTACTTC,CASKTSGGLTYEQYF
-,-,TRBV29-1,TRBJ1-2,TGCAGCGTTGACAGGTGGCGGGAGACGGGCTACACCTTC,CSVDRWRETGYTF
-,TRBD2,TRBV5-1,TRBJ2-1,TGCGCCAGCAGCCTAACCCCGACGGGAGGAACCTACAATGAGCAGTTCTTC,CASSLTPTGGTYNEQFF
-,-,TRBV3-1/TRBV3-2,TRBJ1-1,TGTGCCAGCAGCCAAGAAGGAGGGGCTCGGGTCACTGAAGCTTTCTTT,CASSQEGGARVTEAFF
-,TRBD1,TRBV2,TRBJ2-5,TGTGCCAGCAGGGAGACAGGGGCCCAAGAGACCCAGTACTTC,CASRETGAQETQYF
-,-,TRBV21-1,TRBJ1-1,TGTGCCAGCAGCAAAGGCAAGGAGGACGGTAAAGCTTTCTTT,CASSKGKEDGKAFF
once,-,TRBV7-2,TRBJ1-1,TGTGCCAGCAGCCCGGACAATTCCGTCACTGAAGCTTTCTTT,CASSPDNSVTEAFF
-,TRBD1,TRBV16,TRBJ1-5,TGTGCCAGCAGCCACGACAGGGGCAATCAGCCCCAGCATTTT,CASSHDRGNQPQHF
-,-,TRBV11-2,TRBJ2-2,TGTGCCAGCAGCTCTGGGGCCATATACACCGGGGAGCTGTTTTTT,CASSSGAIYTGELFF
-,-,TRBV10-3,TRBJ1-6,TGTGCCATCAGTGCCGGCGGGGATTCACCCCTCCACTTT,CAISAGGDSPLHF
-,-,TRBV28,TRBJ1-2,TGTGCCAGCAGTTTGGTCGGGTTCTATGGCTACACCTTC,CASSLVGFYGYTF
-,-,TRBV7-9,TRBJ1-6,TGTGCCAGCACCCTTCAGGGGACGGGTTCACCCCTCCACTTT,CASTLQGTGSPLHF
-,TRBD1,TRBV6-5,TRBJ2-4,TGTGCCAGCAGTTACGTGATGGGACAGCGAGAGTACTTC,CASSYVMGQREYF
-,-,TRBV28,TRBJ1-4,TGTGCCAGCAGGTTCCTCAGAGACACAACTAATGAAAAACTGTTTTTT,CASRFLRDTTNEKLFF
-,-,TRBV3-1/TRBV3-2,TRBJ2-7,TGTGCCAGCAGCCAGGCCGTGGGCGGGGCCTCCTACGAGCAGTACTTC,CASSQAVGGASYEQYF
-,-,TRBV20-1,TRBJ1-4,TGCAGTGCTAGTATAGCCTCTAATGAAAAACTGTTTTTT,CSASIASNEKLFF
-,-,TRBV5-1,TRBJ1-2,TGCGCCAGCAGCTTGGAACCAGGGGTAGGCTACACCTTC,CASSLEPGVGYTF
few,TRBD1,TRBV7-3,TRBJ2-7,TGTGCCAGCAGCGCCGGGACAGGGAGGTACGAGCAGTACTTC,CASSAGTGRYEQYF
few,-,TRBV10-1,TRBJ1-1,TGCGCCAGCAGTGAGCAGGGTGGCACTGAAGCTTTCTTT,CASSEQGGTEAFF
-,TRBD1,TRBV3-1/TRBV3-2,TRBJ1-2,TGTGCCAGCAGCCAAGCGCCCGGGACAGGGTATGGCTACACCTTC,CASSQAPGTGYGYTF
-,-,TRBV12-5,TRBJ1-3,TGTGCTAGTGGCCGTTTCGGACAGACCTCTGGAAACACCATATATTTT,CASGRFGQTSGNTIYF
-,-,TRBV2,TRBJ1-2,TGTGCCAGCACCGATAACCGGGGGGTCATATTAGGAGGCTACACCTTC,CASTDNRGVILGGYTF
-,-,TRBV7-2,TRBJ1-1,TGTGCCAGCAGCTTCAGAGGGGGAAACACTGAAGCTTTCTTT,CASSFRGGNTEAFF
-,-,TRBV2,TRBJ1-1,TGTGCCAGTAGAGGGCCGGGTGGTGTGCACACTGAAGCTTTCTTT,CASRGPGGVHTEAFF
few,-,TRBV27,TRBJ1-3,TGTGCCAGCAGTTTAGCCAGCTCTGGAAACACCATATATTTT,CASSLASSGNTIYF
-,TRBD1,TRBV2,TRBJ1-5,TGTGCCAGCAGATACCAGGGGGCGAGCAATCAGCCCCAGCATTTT,CASRYQGASNQPQHF